Listed here are 2 T cell receptor beta chains from one sample, sequenced in a study of T cell responses to AZD1222 COVID-19 vaccine. TCRdb's copy holds only in-frame clones and misses some; the assay was immunoSEQ multiplex PCR. The sample has some 140,000 clones, roughly 82% seen once. This specimen was peripheral blood, taken on day 0 of AZD1222 vaccination. The receptors here all came from an adult in good health.

The chain uses TRBV6-4 and TRBJ1-2; 7 bases match TRBD1. The junction had 7 bases not matched to a gene; V was cut back by 9 bases and J by 6 bases. The length of the CDR3 is 12 residues. Per germline, CDR1 MRHNA and CDR2 SNTAGT. The CDR3 DNA follows: TGTGCCAGACGACAGGGCGGGGATGGCTACACCTTC. It codes for CARRQGGDGYTF.

The genes are TRBV28 and TRBJ2-3; 8 positions match TRBD1. Per the germline V gene, CDR1 is MDHEN and CDR2 is SYDVKM. There are 14 residues in the CDR3. The CDR3 is CAYGTGPSTDTQYF. The CDR3 DNA is TGTGCGTATGGGACAGGACCGAGCACAGATACGCAGTATTTT.